Each of the 12 T cell receptor beta chains below was sequenced from the same sample in a study of blood T cell repertoires in COVID-19. Generated by immunoSEQ multiplex PCR, the TCRdb table keeps only in-frame clones and is missing some. The sample has a few hundred thousand clones; more than 85% are singletons. Material: PBMCs or T cells enriched from blood (not recorded which). The origin of the receptors is a man aged 40-50 years who had recovered from COVID-19.

The CDR3 is CASSLEDTSTDTQYF. CDR3 nucleotide sequence: TGTGCCAGCAGCTTGGAAGACACGAGCACAGATACGCAGTATTTT. The gene calls are TRBV5-5 and TRBJ2-3; D remains unclear. The CDR3 is made up of 15 amino acids. Germline V gives CDR1 SGHKS, CDR2 YYEKEE (reference sequence). Trimming took 0 bases from V and 0 from J, leaving 8 bases between them. The full variable domain, with the rest looked up from reference TRBV5-5 and TRBJ2-3, is DAGVTQSPTHLIKTRGQQVTLRCSPISGHKSVSWYQQVLGQGPQFIFQYYEKEERGRGNFPDRFSARQFPNYSSELNVNALLLGDSALYLCASSLEDTSTDTQYFGPGTRLTVL.

The genes are TRBV5-4 and TRBJ2-5, with 12 bases matching TRBD2. V was pared by 4 bases and J by 7 bases, with 17 bases of the junction left unmatched. Germline CDR1 is SGHNT and CDR2 is YYREEE (reference sequence). There are 18 residues in the CDR3. The CDR3, as DNA: TGTGCCAGCAGCCCGGTTGGACTAGCGGGGAGCCCGACGAGGACCCAGTACTTC. It codes for CASSPVGLAGSPTRTQYF.

The gene calls are TRBV18 and TRBJ1-6, with TRBD1 identical over 8 bases. Trimming cost V 6 bases and J 5 bases; bases outside gene matches: 3. This CDR3 is built from 14 residues. Per the germline V gene, CDR1 is KGHSH and CDR2 is LQKENI. CDR3 DNA sequence: TGTGCCAGCTCCCCGGACAGGGATAATTCACCCCTCCACTTT. Amino acids: CASSPDRDNSPLHF. Together with reference TRBV18 and TRBJ1-6, the CDR3 gives the full variable domain: NAGVMQNPRHLVRRRGQEARLRCSPMKGHSHVYWYRQLPEEGLKFMVYLQKENIIDESGMPKERFSAEFPKEGPSILRIQQVVRGDSAAYFCASSPDRDNSPLHFGNGTRLTVT.

The V gene is TRBV27, the J gene TRBJ2-4; a weak D match, TRBD2 (5 bases). Germline V gene lookup returns CDR1 MNHEY and CDR2 SMNVEV (reference sequence). CDR3 length: 16 residues. The ends were cut back, 1 base at V and 1 base at J, with 11 bases in the middle. The DNA of the CDR3 is TGTGCCAGCAGTTTATACGCCGGGGTCGCCAAAAACATTCAGTACTTC. Protein product: CASSLYAGVAKNIQYF.

This clone was detected a few times. CDR3 nucleotide sequence: TGTGCCAGCAGCAGGCGGGGGAACACAGATACGCAGTATTTT. It specifies CASSRRGNTDTQYF. The chain employs TRBV11-1 and TRBJ2-3; TRBD2 aligns across 7 bases. Germline V gene data show CDR1 as SGHAT and CDR2 as FQDESV (reference sequence). Unmatched junction bases numbered 4, after V lost 5 bases and J lost 2 bases. The CDR3 covers 14 residues.

This sequence joins TRBV14 and TRBJ1-2, with a possible D match to TRBD1 (6 bases). Germline V gives CDR1 SGHDN, CDR2 FVKESK. The CDR3 covers 14 residues. V was clipped by 6 bases and J by 4 bases, with 15 bases between them. CDR3 sequence (DNA): TGTGCCAGCAGTCGTATTGGACAGCCCTATGGCTACACCTTC. It encodes CASSRIGQPYGYTF.

DNA of the CDR3: TGTGCCAGCAGCTTAACAAGGACAGGCAACTATGGCTACACCTTC. This sequence encodes CASSLTRTGNYGYTF. V and J are TRBV7-3 and TRBJ1-2, with TRBD1 matching 7 bases. J lost 2 bases, V lost 0 bases, and 3 bases had no gene match. CDR1 SGHTA and CDR2 FQGTGA come from the germline V gene. The CDR3 sequence is 15 residues long.

The J gene is TRBJ1-2, the V gene TRBV20-1, with no clear D. CDR1 DFQATT and CDR2 SNEGSKA come from the germline V gene (reference sequence). The CDR3 totals 11 residues. Trimming removed 6 bases at V and 4 bases at J, with 9 bases between. CDR3 region: CSARAIYGYTF. The DNA of the CDR3 is TGCAGTGCGCGCGCGATCTATGGCTACACCTTC.

This sequence joins TRBV11-2 and TRBJ2-7; TRBD1 is a possible D gene (6 bases). The CDR3 covers 16 residues. V was trimmed by 3 bases and J by 9 bases, leaving 24 bases between them. Germline V gives CDR1 SGHAT, CDR2 FQNNGV. CDR3 loop: CASSFLPGHPIITQYF. In DNA form, the CDR3 reads TGTGCCAGCAGCTTTTTACCGGGACACCCAATCATTACGCAGTACTTC.

This clone was detected only once. V and J are TRBV6-2 or TRBV6-3 and TRBJ2-5; 11 bases map to TRBD2. The germline V gene has CDR1 MNHEY and CDR2 SVGEGT. Losses at the gene ends were 6 bases for V and 5 bases for J; bases not matched to a gene: 11. The CDR3 loop spans 16 amino acids. For the CDR3, the DNA is TGTGCCAGCAGCCCACGCGCTAGCGGGAGGTTGGAGACCCAGTACTTC. Protein sequence: CASSPRASGRLETQYF.

The chain links TRBV9 to TRBJ2-1, with D possibly being TRBD2 (6 bases). This CDR3 is 15 amino acids long. V lost 0 bases and J lost 10, with 17 bases in between. Germline CDR1 is SGDLS and CDR2 is YYNGEE. CDR3 sequence (DNA): TGTGCCAGCAGCGTAGCTGGGACTGGCCAAGGGGAGCAGTTCTTC. It codes for CASSVAGTGQGEQFF.

This chain uses TRBV25-1 with TRBJ2-7; tentatively, D is TRBD2 (5 bases). Trimming cost V 4 bases and J 3 bases, with 25 bases left between them. CDR3 size: 18 residues. In germline, CDR1 is MGHDK, CDR2 SYGVNS. Written as DNA, the CDR3 is TGTGCCAGCAGTGTGGCCCTCTTAGGTCGGGGTAGGGACTACGAGCAGTACTTC. It translates to CASSVALLGRGRDYEQYF.